Below, one T cell receptor (beta chain) is given with its context. Its antigen remains unidentified. This record comes from a study of T cell repertoires in cytomegalovirus infection. Study details: The authors used CMV epitopes that were HLA-C-restricted (recently identified) and HLA-B-restricted (well studied). Whole-study findings and limits: HLA-C-restricted, CMV-specific TCR beta clonotypes were dominant ex vivo.

TCRdb passed the reads through MiXCR, listing each CDR3 protein once. The sample has approximately 990,000 distinct CDR3 sequences, less than 40% seen once. Source: cultured CD8+ T cells from PBMCs, taken from culture after CMV antigen stimulation. The sequence derives from a human donor in good health (CMV status not recorded). Some clones in this sample may be carry-over from other donors' samples.

This CDR3 reads CATNTPLAKNIQYF. CDR3 sequence (DNA): TGTGCCACCAATACCCCTTTAGCCAAAAACATTCAGTACTTC. The chain has TRBV7-2 and TRBJ2-4; the D is unclear. Germline CDR1 reads SGHTA; CDR2 reads FQGNSA. The ends were cut back, 10 bases at V and 0 bases at J, with 13 bases in the middle. The CDR3 contains 14 residues.